A selection of T cell receptor beta chains follows, all from one sample in a study of blood T cell repertoires in COVID-19. The data were produced by immunoSEQ multiplex PCR, yet TCRdb's version contains in-frame clones alone and is incomplete. The profile covers around 100,000 clones, with more than 75% appearing a single time and 2.1% taken by the ten largest. The sequencing input was peripheral blood. The receptors shown here come from a human donor in a cohort sampled during active COVID-19. Each CDR3 is given with its conserved first and last residue. Fields, in order: V gene, J gene, clone size, D gene, CDR3 DNA, CDR3 protein. D genes are given only for firm matches. Expanded clones are given a class, and other clones once, few, many or no size at all.

v_gene: TRBV28
j_gene: TRBJ1-5
abundance: NA
d_gene: NA
CDR3nt: TGTGCCAGCAGTTTATCAGAGACAGGCAATCAGCCCCAGCATTTT
CDR3aa: CASSLSETGNQPQHF

v_gene: TRBV3-1/TRBV3-2
j_gene: TRBJ1-5
abundance: NA
d_gene: NA
CDR3nt: TGTGCCAGCAGCCAGAGGGGAGGTCAGCCCCAGCATTTT
CDR3aa: CASSQRGGQPQHF

v_gene: TRBV10-1
j_gene: TRBJ2-2
abundance: NA
d_gene: TRBD1
CDR3nt: TGCGCCAGCAGACCGACAGGGAACGGGGAGCTGTTTTTT
CDR3aa: CASRPTGNGELFF

v_gene: TRBV27
j_gene: TRBJ1-1
abundance: NA
d_gene: NA
CDR3nt: TGTGCCAGCAGTTTATTTCCTCCCGATCCAACACCGATGAACACTGAAGCTTTCTTT
CDR3aa: CASSLFPPDPTPMNTEAFF

v_gene: TRBV9
j_gene: TRBJ2-2
abundance: NA
d_gene: NA
CDR3nt: TGTGCCAGCAGCGTAGGGTATAGGGGCGGGGAGCTGTTTTTT
CDR3aa: CASSVGYRGGELFF

v_gene: TRBV15
j_gene: TRBJ2-3
abundance: once
d_gene: TRBD2
CDR3nt: TGTGCCACCAGCCATCGGACTAGCGGGGAAGATACGCAGTATTTT
CDR3aa: CATSHRTSGEDTQYF

v_gene: TRBV27
j_gene: TRBJ2-7
abundance: once
d_gene: TRBD2
CDR3nt: TGTGCCAGCAGTTTAAAGGCTAGCGGGAGGGATCGGCAGTACTTC
CDR3aa: CASSLKASGRDRQYF

v_gene: TRBV12-3/TRBV12-4
j_gene: TRBJ2-5
abundance: NA
d_gene: NA
CDR3nt: TGTGCCAGCAGTTGGCGCGGGGAGACCCAGTACTTC
CDR3aa: CASSWRGETQYF

v_gene: TRBV19
j_gene: TRBJ1-4
abundance: NA
d_gene: TRBD1
CDR3nt: TGTGCCAGTAGTATTGCGGGACAGGGGGGTAGTCGGGAAAAACTGTTTTTT
CDR3aa: CASSIAGQGGSREKLFF

v_gene: TRBV7-2
j_gene: TRBJ2-1
abundance: NA
d_gene: NA
CDR3nt: TGTGCCAGCAGCTTGCCGACTGGCCGCCATGAGCAGTTCTTC
CDR3aa: CASSLPTGRHEQFF

v_gene: TRBV30
j_gene: TRBJ1-1
abundance: NA
d_gene: NA
CDR3nt: TGTGCCTGGGCAGGGAACACTGAAGCTTTCTTT
CDR3aa: CAWAGNTEAFF

v_gene: TRBV5-1
j_gene: TRBJ2-5
abundance: NA
d_gene: TRBD1
CDR3nt: TGCGCCAGCAGCTCGGGACAGCAAGAGACCCAGTACTTC
CDR3aa: CASSSGQQETQYF

v_gene: TRBV3-1/TRBV3-2
j_gene: TRBJ1-6
abundance: NA
d_gene: TRBD1
CDR3nt: TGTGCCAGCAGCCAAGGTTTGACAGGGGGTGATTCACCCCTCCACTTT
CDR3aa: CASSQGLTGGDSPLHF

v_gene: TRBV18
j_gene: TRBJ2-4
abundance: NA
d_gene: NA
CDR3nt: TGTGCCAGCTCACTACTCCAGGGAACCAAAAACATTCAGTACTTC
CDR3aa: CASSLLQGTKNIQYF

v_gene: TRBV7-2
j_gene: TRBJ2-1
abundance: once
d_gene: NA
CDR3nt: TGTGCCAGCTCTCTGGGCCCGGCGAATGAGGAGCAGTTCTTC
CDR3aa: CASSLGPANEEQFF

v_gene: TRBV2
j_gene: TRBJ1-4
abundance: NA
d_gene: NA
CDR3nt: TGTGCCAGCAGTGGTGACTCGCATGAAAAACTGTTTTTT
CDR3aa: CASSGDSHEKLFF

v_gene: TRBV6-2/TRBV6-3
j_gene: TRBJ2-1
abundance: NA
d_gene: NA
CDR3nt: TGTGCCAGCAGTTACTCGGGGGGGGGCCTGAATGAGCAGTTCTTC
CDR3aa: CASSYSGGGLNEQFF

v_gene: TRBV3-1/TRBV3-2
j_gene: TRBJ1-3
abundance: NA
d_gene: NA
CDR3nt: TGTGCCAGCAGCCAAGATAGTACCTCTGGAAACACCATATATTTT
CDR3aa: CASSQDSTSGNTIYF

v_gene: TRBV27
j_gene: TRBJ1-6
abundance: few
d_gene: NA
CDR3nt: TGTGCCAGCAGTCTATGGGGGAGGGATTGGGATAATTCACCCCTCCACTTT
CDR3aa: CASSLWGRDWDNSPLHF

v_gene: TRBV28
j_gene: TRBJ2-5
abundance: NA
d_gene: NA
CDR3nt: TGTGCCAGCAGTTTTTTTGCGGGACAAGAGACCCAGTACTTC
CDR3aa: CASSFFAGQETQYF

v_gene: TRBV28
j_gene: TRBJ2-1
abundance: NA
d_gene: NA
CDR3nt: TGTGCCAGCAGTTTACCACAGGACAATGAGCAGTTCTTC
CDR3aa: CASSLPQDNEQFF

v_gene: TRBV2
j_gene: TRBJ2-3
abundance: NA
d_gene: NA
CDR3nt: TGTGCCAGCAGTGCCCTTACTAGCCTTACAGATACGCAGTATTTT
CDR3aa: CASSALTSLTDTQYF

v_gene: TRBV28
j_gene: TRBJ1-5
abundance: NA
d_gene: TRBD1
CDR3nt: TGTGCCAGCAGCCGGGGACAGCTCTCAAATCAGCCCCAGCATTTT
CDR3aa: CASSRGQLSNQPQHF

v_gene: TRBV3-1/TRBV3-2
j_gene: TRBJ2-7
abundance: NA
d_gene: NA
CDR3nt: TGTGCCAGCAGCCATTGGACTACTACCTACGAGCAGTACTTC
CDR3aa: CASSHWTTTYEQYF

v_gene: TRBV24-1
j_gene: TRBJ2-5
abundance: NA
d_gene: TRBD1
CDR3nt: TGTGCCACCAGTGATTTACAGGGGTACGAGACCCAGTACTTC
CDR3aa: CATSDLQGYETQYF

v_gene: TRBV18
j_gene: TRBJ1-1
abundance: NA
d_gene: NA
CDR3nt: TGTGCCAGCTCACCAACAGGGAGTACTGAAGCTTTCTTT
CDR3aa: CASSPTGSTEAFF

v_gene: TRBV28
j_gene: TRBJ1-3
abundance: NA
d_gene: TRBD1
CDR3nt: TGTGCCAGCAGTCCCCCAGGGGGTGGTTGGCAGAACACCATATATTTT
CDR3aa: CASSPPGGGWQNTIYF

v_gene: TRBV7-2
j_gene: TRBJ1-5
abundance: NA
d_gene: TRBD1
CDR3nt: TGTGCCAGCAGCTTGCAGACAGGGCCGAATCAGCCCCAGCATTTT
CDR3aa: CASSLQTGPNQPQHF

v_gene: TRBV24-1
j_gene: TRBJ1-2
abundance: NA
d_gene: TRBD1
CDR3nt: TGTGCCACCAGTGATTCAGGGGGCGGAAACTATGGCTACACCTTC
CDR3aa: CATSDSGGGNYGYTF

v_gene: TRBV2
j_gene: TRBJ2-2
abundance: NA
d_gene: TRBD1
CDR3nt: TGTGCCAGCAGTCGGGACAGGGAGGAATTCGACACCGGGGAGCTGTTTTTT
CDR3aa: CASSRDREEFDTGELFF

v_gene: TRBV7-2
j_gene: TRBJ2-3
abundance: NA
d_gene: TRBD2
CDR3nt: TGTGCCAGCAGCCCGGGCGGGGGTCTAGATACGCAGTATTTT
CDR3aa: CASSPGGGLDTQYF

v_gene: TRBV19
j_gene: TRBJ2-1
abundance: NA
d_gene: TRBD1
CDR3nt: TGTGCCAGTAGTATAGTGACAGGGGTGCAGTTCTTC
CDR3aa: CASSIVTGVQFF

v_gene: TRBV18
j_gene: TRBJ1-6
abundance: NA
d_gene: TRBD1
CDR3nt: TGTGCCAGCTCCGCAATGACAGGGGATAATTCACCCCTCCACTTT
CDR3aa: CASSAMTGDNSPLHF

v_gene: TRBV18
j_gene: TRBJ1-3
abundance: NA
d_gene: TRBD1
CDR3nt: TGTGCCAGCTCACCTACCGGGACAGGGTCTGGAAACACCATATATTTT
CDR3aa: CASSPTGTGSGNTIYF

v_gene: TRBV11-2
j_gene: TRBJ2-3
abundance: NA
d_gene: TRBD2
CDR3nt: TGTGCCAGCAGCTCCTCCACTAGCGGGATAACAGATACGCAGTATTTT
CDR3aa: CASSSSTSGITDTQYF

v_gene: TRBV6-6
j_gene: TRBJ2-2
abundance: once
d_gene: NA
CDR3nt: TGTGCCAGCATCAAGGGGGGGGCTACCGGGGAGCTGTTTTTT
CDR3aa: CASIKGGATGELFF